The 11 T cell receptor beta chains below all came from one sample that was sequenced in a study of blood T cell repertoires in COVID-19 (dated by TCRdb to 2019 to 2021). Library method: the immunoSEQ multiplex PCR assay. TCRdb retrieved this table from immuneACCESS and kept in-frame rearrangements only. Not all clones are present; in checked studies, unresolved V genes account for under half, and no reason is known for the remainder. Present in this sample are about 120,000 clones, around 86% of which were seen just once. About a quarter of the sample is taken by the ten largest. The sequenced sample consisted of peripheral blood. The receptor set was obtained from a woman aged 80 or over with acute or convalescent COVID-19.

The rearrangement uses TRBV29-1 and TRBJ1-5; 7 nucleotides agree with TRBD1. V lost 6 bases and J lost 4; bases outside the gene matches: 6. The CDR3 has 13 amino acids. The germline gives CDR1 SQVTM, CDR2 ANQGSEA. CDR3 amino acids: CSVGTDLNQPQHF. CDR3 sequence (DNA): TGCAGCGTAGGGACAGATTTAAATCAGCCCCAGCATTTT.

About this clone itself: The sample holds other DNA sequences that translate to the same CDR3. This chain's CDR3 is CASSPGTGVGGYTF. Here the CDR3 DNA reads TGTGCCAGCTCACCAGGGACAGGCGTGGGTGGCTACACCTTC. The chain joins TRBV18 to TRBJ1-2; TRBD1 matches at 8 bases. Germline CDR1 KGHSH, CDR2 LQKENI. V shed 2 bases and J 7 bases; nucleotides not matched to a gene: 6. This CDR3 has 14 residues.

This sequence joins TRBV3-1 (or the pseudogene TRBV3-2) and TRBJ1-3, with 10 bases that match TRBD1. J lost 3 bases, V lost 1 base, and 3 bases had no gene match. CDR3 size: 16 residues. CDR1 and CDR2 (germline): LGHDT, YNNKEL (reference sequence). CDR3 sequence (DNA): TGTGCCAGCAGCCAAGTCTGGACAGGGGGTGGAAACACCATATATTTT. Amino acid sequence: CASSQVWTGGGNTIYF.

The chain joins TRBV3-1 (or the pseudogene TRBV3-2) to TRBJ1-6; unclear D gene. The V end lost 1 base, the J end lost 10 bases, and 11 bases lay between the germline ends. CDR1 is LGHDT and CDR2 is YNNKEL in the germline V gene (reference sequence). This CDR3 region has 14 residues. The CDR3 sequence: CASSQARRRSPLHF. In DNA, the CDR3 is TGTGCCAGCAGCCAAGCCCGCCGGAGATCACCCCTCCACTTT.

The table lists this clone with a count of one. The chain couples TRBV28 to TRBJ1-2; 7 bases agree with TRBD1. Losses at the gene ends were 5 bases for V and 4 bases for J; bases not matched to a gene: 1. This CDR3 comprises 12 residues. Germline CDR1 and CDR2: MDHEN and SYDVKM. CDR3: CASSTGAYGYTF. Written as DNA, the CDR3 is TGTGCCAGCAGTACAGGGGCCTATGGCTACACCTTC.

V usage is TRBV12-5 and J usage is TRBJ2-7, with D unresolved. CDR3 size: 13 residues. CDR1 is LGHNT and CDR2 is FRNRAP in the germline V gene. V was cut by 4 bases and J by 11 bases, with 18 bases left in between. The CDR3 here is CASGSSGVEKEYF. The CDR3 DNA reads as TGTGCTAGTGGTTCATCTGGAGTCGAGAAAGAGTACTTC.

This clone was seen only once. The V gene is TRBV5-1, the J gene TRBJ2-7, with 7 bases fitting TRBD1. The length of the CDR3 is 13 residues. Per the germline V gene, CDR1 is SGHRS and CDR2 is YFSETQ. V was pared by 0 bases and J by 6 bases, with 3 bases of the junction left unmatched. The CDR3: CASSLGQGSEQYV. CDR3 nucleotide sequence: TGCGCCAGCAGCTTGGGACAGGGTAGCGAGCAGTACGTC.

The rearrangement links TRBV3-1 (or the pseudogene TRBV3-2) to TRBJ1-5; 10 bases line up with TRBD1. The CDR3 has 15 residues. Germline V gives CDR1 LGHDT, CDR2 YNNKEL (reference sequence). Losses at the gene ends were 6 bases for V and 4 bases for J; bases not matched to a gene: 6. CDR3 sequence (DNA): TGTGCCAGCAGTTCGGGGGACAGGGGAAATCAGCCCCAGCATTTT. Amino acids: CASSSGDRGNQPQHF.

This chain joins TRBV9 and TRBJ1-2; D perhaps matches TRBD1 (5 bases). V lost 3 bases and J lost 0, with 9 bases in between. The CDR3 runs to 14 residues. CDR1 is SGDLS, CDR2 YYNGEE, per germline. CDR3 region: CASSGWTTNYGYTF. CDR3 nucleotide sequence: TGTGCCAGCAGCGGTTGGACAACTAACTATGGCTACACCTTC.

V and J are TRBV27 and TRBJ1-1, with D maybe TRBD1 (5 bases). The V end lost 6 bases, the J end lost 1 base, and 6 bases lay between the germline ends. Germline V gives CDR1 MNHEY, CDR2 SMNVEV (reference sequence). This CDR3 comprises 12 residues. CDR3 residues: CASRGGNTEAFF. The CDR3 DNA reads TGTGCCAGCAGGGGGGGGAACACTGAAGCTTTCTTT.

This sequence joins TRBV10-3 and TRBJ1-1; 7 nucleotides align to TRBD1. Germline V gene data show CDR1 as ENHRY and CDR2 as SYGVKD. This CDR3 is 14 amino acids long. V dropped 2 bases and J dropped 5; count of bases not matched to a gene: 5. This chain's CDR3 is CAISEAGGSTEAFF. The DNA for the CDR3 is TGTGCCATCAGTGAGGCAGGGGGGAGTACTGAAGCTTTCTTT.